This T cell receptor (beta chain) was obtained from a study of blood T cell repertoires in COVID-19. Study summary: Nucleic acid was either cDNA or gDNA, and it came from T cells, B-cell-depleted T cells, or PBMCs.

In the source study's methods: The assay estimated nucleated cells by amplifying reference gene primers. Some clones are missing from TCRdb's copy, which holds only in-frame ones; the method was immunoSEQ multiplex PCR. The V and J calls and clone size are taken from that table; D and trimming were inferred from the DNA. The profile shows roughly 61,000 clones, under 80% of them singletons. V was pared by 1 base and J by 4 bases, with 7 bases between. Germline V gene data show CDR1 as SEHNR and CDR2 as FQNEAQ (reference sequence). There are 13 residues in the CDR3. Participants came from roughly 23 US areas, aged roughly 18 to 95 years.

This clonotype originated in a woman in her fifties or sixties who had been exposed to COVID-19. Sequenced input: PBMCs or T cells enriched from blood (not recorded which). The rearrangement uses TRBV7-9 and TRBJ1-2; no reliable D call. CDR3 bases: TGTGCCAGCAGCTTAGATTCCGGCTATGGCTACACCTTC. It codes for CASSLDSGYGYTF.